The 11 T cell receptor beta chains listed next were all sequenced from one sample in a study of cytomegalovirus exposure and HLA in healthy donors. The PCR employed 60 Vbeta primers together with 13 Jbeta primers. Clones were sequenced by immunoSEQ multiplex PCR, and TCRdb holds only the in-frame ones, with some missing. The data hold 150,000 to 180,000 clones, with roughly 70% observed a single time. Sequenced material: PBMCs. These receptors came from a man aged 30 to 39 in good health and CMV-seronegative.

As to this clone: One junction end does not reproduce the germline sequence, and a read error may be involved. The rearrangement links TRBV6-1 to TRBJ1-2; D is uncertain. This CDR3 comprises 11 residues. In germline, CDR1 is MNHNS, CDR2 SASEGT. DNA for the CDR3: TGTGCCAGCAGTGAAGGGACTGTGGTAGCCTTC. Translating gives CASSEGTVVAF.

In this sample, this clone turned up once. This chain connects TRBV6-5 to TRBJ1-2, with 7 bases aligning to TRBD1. Germline-derived CDR1 and CDR2 are MNHEY and SVGAGI. The CDR3 loop spans 13 amino acids. Trimming cost V 6 bases and J 3 bases; bases outside gene matches: 4. CDR3 residues: CASRDDRDYGYTF. CDR3 in DNA: TGTGCCAGCAGAGACGACAGGGACTATGGCTACACCTTC.

The sample holds a few counts of this clone. The V and J genes are TRBV7-9 and TRBJ2-7; 9 positions agree with TRBD1. The CDR3 has 15 residues. The germline CDR1 and CDR2 sequences are SEHNR and FQNEAQ (reference sequence). V was pared by 4 bases and J by 3 bases, with 7 bases of the junction left unmatched. CDR3: CASSSPDRGYYEQYF. DNA of the CDR3: TGTGCCAGCAGCTCTCCGGACAGGGGTTACTACGAGCAGTACTTC. Based on the CDR3 plus reference TRBV7-9 and TRBJ2-7, the full variable domain is DTGVSQNPRHKITKRGQNVTFRCDPISEHNRLYWYRQTLGQGPEFLTYFQNEAQLEKSRLLSDRFSAERPKGSFSTLEIQRTEQGDSAMYLCASSSPDRGYYEQYFGPGTRLTVT.

This clone showed up just once. This chain joins TRBV13 and TRBJ1-2; no firm D call. CDR1 is PRHDT, CDR2 FYEKMQ, per germline (reference sequence). Trimming left V 0 bases short and J 6 bases short, with 14 bases between. CDR3 length: 15 residues. CDR3 in DNA: TGTGCCAGCAGCTTAGGCCGAATTCAGTTTCATGGCTACACCTTC. It encodes CASSLGRIQFHGYTF.

The V gene is TRBV5-4, the J gene TRBJ1-1; D might be TRBD1 (6 bases). CDR3 size: 17 residues. V was trimmed by 3 bases and J by 0 bases, leaving 18 bases between them. Per the germline V gene, CDR1 is SGHNT and CDR2 is YYREEE (reference sequence). The CDR3 DNA follows: TGTGCCAGCAGCTGGGGGGGTGGGGGGCGGATGAACACTGAAGCTTTCTTT. Protein sequence: CASSWGGGGRMNTEAFF.

The rearrangement links TRBV28 to TRBJ1-5; 10 bases fit TRBD1. Germline CDR1 and CDR2: MDHEN and SYDVKM. The V gene end was trimmed by 7 bases and the J gene end by 5 bases; junction bases not matched to a gene: 8. The CDR3 loop spans 15 amino acids. CDR3 residues: CASTSTGGWDQPQHF. In DNA, the CDR3 is TGTGCCAGCACCTCGACAGGGGGCTGGGATCAGCCCCAGCATTTT.

Here the CDR3 DNA reads TGTGCCAGCAGCCCCGGGGACTTCCTGAGCTCCTACGAGCAGTACTTC. Its translation is CASSPGDFLSSYEQYF. This rearrangement joins TRBV13 to TRBJ2-7; maybe TRBD2 (6 bases). The CDR3 is 16 residues long. Germline V gene lookup returns CDR1 PRHDT and CDR2 FYEKMQ (reference sequence). Trimming removed 5 bases at V and 0 bases at J, with 17 bases between.

The chain joins TRBV9 to TRBJ2-5; 10 bases fit TRBD1. The CDR3 loop spans 16 amino acids. The J segment lost 5 bases and the V segment lost 1 base, leaving 8 bases of the junction unmatched. The germline CDR1 and CDR2 sequences are SGDLS and YYNGEE. DNA for the CDR3: TGTGCCAGCAGCGTAAACTATGACAGGGGGCGGGAGACCCAGTACTTC. This encodes CASSVNYDRGRETQYF.

The genes are TRBV27 and TRBJ2-7; D possibly corresponds to TRBD2 (6 bases). In germline, CDR1 is MNHEY, CDR2 SMNVEV (reference sequence). With 6 bases removed from V and 0 bases from J, the gap between germline ends came to 9 bases. The CDR3 contains 13 residues. CDR3 nucleotide sequence: TGTGCCAGCAGCGGGGGAGACTCCTACGAGCAGTACTTC. Protein product: CASSGGDSYEQYF.

The chain couples TRBV4-3 to TRBJ1-4; D may be TRBD1 (5 bases). Trimming removed 3 bases at V and 6 bases at J, with 14 bases between. The CDR3 loop spans 15 amino acids. Germline V gene sequence: CDR1 LGHNA, CDR2 YSLEER. Here the CDR3 reads CASSQVLGVDEKLFF. In DNA form, the CDR3 reads TGCGCCAGCAGCCAGGTTCTAGGGGTGGATGAAAAACTGTTTTTT.

This clone was counted only a few times. This specimen includes other DNA sequences encoding the same CDR3. The genes are TRBV6-1 and TRBJ2-3; TRBD2 agrees at 7 bases. Germline V CDR1 and CDR2: MNHNS, SASEGT. The trim removed 6 bases at V and 0 bases at J, leaving 6 bases unmatched. The CDR3 extends over 15 amino acids. The CDR3 here is CASSGGTTSTDTQYF. CDR3 DNA: TGTGCCAGCAGCGGCGGGACTACTAGCACAGATACGCAGTATTTT.